This TCR beta chain was retrieved from a study of OX40 agonist ivuxolimab in advanced cancers. As for the study in general: Therapy given before enrollment (anti-PD-1, anti-PD-L1 or anti-CTLA-4) was allowed, and around 40% had some.

Between the trimmed V and J ends, which lost 4 bases and 2 bases, there was a span of 9 bases. This CDR3 region has 13 residues. The V gene's germline CDR1 is MNHNS and CDR2 SASEGT. Notes on this clone: The antigen is undetermined.

Using immunoSEQ multiplex PCR, the repertoire was profiled, and TCRdb retains in-frame clones only, with some absent. Found here are roughly 77,000 clones, approximately 85% of them singletons; the top ten hold less than 2.5%. Overall study results and limits: The authors also found low normalized T-cell clonal expansion in some nonresponders.

The sequenced sample was CD4+ or CD8+ T cells sorted from blood, obtained in a trial of the OX40 agonist ivuxolimab. This rearrangement joins TRBV6-1 to TRBJ2-7; D unclear. The TCR was taken from an adult with an advanced solid tumor such as melanoma, head and neck, liver or kidney cancer. DNA of the CDR3: TGTGCCAGCAGTGCAGGACGTACCTACGAGCAGTACTTC. Protein product: CASSAGRTYEQYF.